This TCR beta chain comes out of a study of T cell changes during pregnancy in multiple sclerosis. TCRdb keeps only in-frame clones here, not all; method: immunoSEQ multiplex PCR. The sample yields tens of thousands of clones, over 85% seen once. This specimen consisted of peripheral blood, obtained in the second trimester of pregnancy. This TCR came from a female donor with multiple sclerosis, enrolled in a pregnancy study.

CDR3 protein: CASSLGLAGVGVASYNEQFF. The CDR3 nucleotides read TGCGCCAGCAGCTTGGGACTAGCGGGAGTTGGCGTAGCATCCTACAATGAGCAGTTCTTC. The V and J genes are TRBV5-1 and TRBJ2-1, with 12 bases aligning to TRBD2. The CDR3 is 20 amino acids. J was trimmed by 1 base and V by 0 bases; bases with no gene match: 11. Germline V lookup: CDR1 SGHRS, CDR2 YFSETQ. Combining the CDR3 with reference TRBV5-1 and TRBJ2-1 gives the whole variable domain KAGVTQTPRYLIKTRGQQVTLSCSPISGHRSVSWYQQTPGQGLQFLFEYFSETQRNKGNFPGRFSGRQFSNSRSEMNVSTLELGDSALYLCASSLGLAGVGVASYNEQFFGPGTRLTVL.